This T cell receptor beta chain is from a study of cytomegalovirus exposure and HLA in healthy donors (dated by TCRdb to 2017 to 2019). With respect to the entire study: An earlier analysis of more than 550 of the donors reported approximately 260 Gb of sequence data and 117 million unique TCR beta sequences obtained from about 179 million T cells. An early release covering 500 to 750 HLA-typed donors comprised around 300 gigabases of sequencing data and roughly 85 million unique TCR sequences. Of the 350 to 450 genotyped donors, over 65% fell in the genetic ancestry cluster associated with self-reported Caucasian donors. The study aimed to test whether signatures of past pathogen exposure could be identified by cataloging public T cell receptors. The study profiled the T cell repertoires of hundreds of subjects by immunosequencing and related them to cytomegalovirus serostatus. Along with the approximately 700-subject first cohort, a separate validation cohort of over a hundred different subjects was used. To predict cytomegalovirus infection status, the study combined high-throughput TCR immunosequencing, statistical association of individual TCRs with disease status, and machine learning. In a later analysis, previously published TCR beta repertoires from 666 donors were re-analyzed and high-resolution HLA genotyping was added so that TCR occurrence patterns could be studied. Rather than using new phenotypic data, the later analysis identified candidate immune exposures from TCR beta sequences and from how often those sequences occurred across donors. To decide whether each TCR beta V gene segment behaved as functional or pseudogenic, an earlier analysis of 587 of the donors relied on high-throughput TCR beta sequencing. Alongside the repertoire data, information on donor age, sex, ethnicity and CMV serostatus was compiled. A later genetic analysis used genome-wide SNP genotypes for about 55% of the 666 donors, treating that subset as a discovery cohort. Every discovery cohort repertoire had been produced on one sequencing platform. HLA typing included class I and class II loci at four-digit resolution. The number of donors typed differed by locus, with 629-630 for A, B, C, DRB1 and DQB1, more than 500 for DQA1, 600 to 610 for DPA1, and about 450 for DPB1. Roughly five DR-DQ haplotypes were handled as single units for association and clustering, since linkage in the cohort was strong. Among 300 to 450 genotyped donors of the cohort, an average of around 240,000 unique TCR beta nucleotide sequences were sequenced per donor, roughly 20% of them non-productive.

Including the terminal cysteine and phenylalanine, the CDR3 comprises 16 residues. This entry keeps only the CDR3 DNA: 48 bases, framed from base 1. The junction shows trimming of 2 bases on V and 3 bases on J, and the gene matches do not reach 7 bases of it. CDR1 ENHRY and CDR2 SYGVKD are derived from the germline V gene. In total, roughly 670 healthy bone marrow donors made up the cohort. All cohort members were sampled while nominally healthy, although unrecorded immune exposures were likely present. The donor was CMV seronegative and belonged to the group of over 350 seronegative cohort members. A peripheral blood sample was provided by each donor, and peripheral blood mononuclear cells were used for TCR beta sequencing. The Qiagen DNeasy Blood Extraction Kit was used to extract genomic DNA from the blood cell samples. Library method: the immunoSEQ multiplex PCR assay. The multiplex PCR relied on a mix of 60 forward primers for TCR Vbeta segments and 13 reverse primers for TCR Jbeta segments. Amplification of the CDR3 region of rearranged TCR beta genes was performed with a multiplex PCR assay on genomic DNA. The amplified TCR beta libraries were sequenced on the Illumina HiSeq System as 87-base-pair reads. From the authors' description of their analysis: Across the 670 or so repertoires, a later analysis counted some 81 million unique TCR beta chains, approximately 10 million of which were shared by at least two donors. Raw reads were error-corrected and collapsed into unique sequences by a nearest-neighbor algorithm in which closely related sequences were merged to remove PCR and sequencing errors. Alignment of CDR3 sequences to IMGT reference sequences was used to assign V, D and J gene segments. For a sequence to be retained, at least a six-nucleotide match to both a V gene segment and a J gene segment was required. Rearrangements were called productive when the CDR3 lacked stop codons and stayed in frame with V and J; all others were non-productive. CDR3 was defined by IMGT convention, running from the second conserved V-encoded cysteine to the conserved J-encoded phenylalanine. The earlier analysis of about 560 of the donors excluded any sequence lacking an unambiguous match to a single V gene segment. In an earlier analysis of about 590 of the donors, a V segment was called functional when productive rearrangements were above 56.7%, and segregating when the standard deviation between donors exceeded 5%. A statistical classification framework was developed to diagnose cytomegalovirus status using the catalog of TCR beta chain sequences. In a later analysis, TCR nucleotide sequences were compared against IMGT/GENE-DB human TR gene sequences so that V and J genes could be assigned. In a later analysis, CDR3 sequences and most-parsimonious VDJ recombination scenarios were assigned using the TCRdist pipeline. In a later analysis, each TCR beta chain was defined by its CDR3 amino acid sequence together with its V-gene family, and reads without a unique V-gene family were excluded. To address suspected cross-contamination and a sequencing artifact, a later analysis removed around 600 highly shared, low-generation-probability nucleotide sequences. In a later analysis, a clonal expansion index was calculated for each public chain from normalized within-repertoire ranks of inferred template counts. A later analysis computed generation probabilities with a VDJ recombination model fitted to out-of-frame rearrangements, and checked the results against IGoR. Hypergeometric tests were used in a later analysis to score TCR-TCR, TCR-HLA and TCR-CMV co-occurrence, with a repertoire-size bias correction applied to the TCR pairs. In a later analysis, false discovery rates were estimated by permuting HLA or CMV assignments 20 times. In a later analysis, co-occurring TCRs were grouped with DBSCAN, and TCRdist sequence similarity was added when clustering was performed within HLA-allele-positive subsets. Co-occurrence clustering excluded repertoires with fewer than 30,000 or more than 120,000 public chains, plus five with anomalous nucleotide sharing. Entries here come from immuneACCESS through TCRdb and include only in-frame sequences with V and J called. Some clones fail to appear in such tables; in the studies checked, an unresolved V gene covers under half of the shortfall, and the cause of the remainder is unknown. That table furnishes V, J and clone size, whereas the DNA furnished D and trimming. The sample has nearly 110,000 clones on record, 77% of them singletons. The top ten clonotypes cover under 5% of the sample.

General conclusions and limits of the study: CMV serostatus was the only immune exposure information available for the cohort. The presence/absence analyses assumed that sequencing depth was roughly uniform across donors, and that assumption may not be true. Only TCR beta chains were sequenced in this cohort, and the absence of alpha or paired-chain data limited detectable features. Because counts were too low, some 17 rarely observed V segments, including chromosome 9 orphons, were excluded from the earlier analysis of several hundred of the donors. A cluster of highly shared sequence variants was judged likely to represent a technical artifact of the sequencing pipeline. HLA typing was unavailable for some donors at each locus, so association tests used only the typed subset. Most TCR sequences were seen in very few donors, while some public TCRs were found in many individuals. In a later analysis, HLA-associated TCR beta chains showed more clonal expansion and lower generation probabilities than non-associated chains that were equally common. The study gave a list of under 200 TCR beta chains associated with cytomegalovirus. A further reported finding was that TCR beta sequences accurately predicted the HLA-A and HLA-B alleles for most subjects in the first cohort. A later analysis found that most CMV-associated TCR beta chains appeared HLA-restricted, with HLA associations seemingly driven largely by CMV exposure. When HLA alleles, especially DR and DQ, strongly co-occurred, attributing TCR associations to individual alleles was difficult. Some IMGT-functional V segments, including TRBV6-2 and TRBV6-3, could not be distinguished by the 87-base-pair reads and were therefore excluded. In a later genetic analysis, fewer N-insertions in productive TCRs were reported among donors in an Asian-associated ancestry cluster than the 666-donor mean. The authors suggested that the approach could potentially be extended to other disease states and immunological phenotypes. An earlier analysis of around 600 of the donors showed that most TCR beta V segments appeared in productive rearrangements either about 87% or about 30% of the time, which broadly matched IMGT annotations. Correlated functional status among segregating V segments might reflect linkage disequilibrium, but an unknown experimental factor could not be ruled out. V-gene and J-gene trimming of TCR beta chains was associated with a missense DCLRE1C variant in a later genetic analysis, and the association was replicated in an independent cohort. In a later analysis, TCR association rates were found to vary across HLA loci, with the most associated TCRs seen for DRB1 alleles and the fewest for HLA-C alleles. According to a later analysis, parvovirus B19, influenza, CMV and Epstein-Barr virus appeared linked to several top co-occurrence clusters. In vitro tests confirmed that three of the cytomegalovirus-associated TCR beta chains recognize cytomegalovirus antigens. In a later analysis, 16,951 TCR beta sequences were associated with specific HLA alleles at a false discovery rate of 0.05. The classifier was reported to diagnose cytomegalovirus status with high specificity and sensitivity in both the original and validation cohorts.

Remarks on this clone: The antigen it recognizes is unknown. Base-call qualities are not available, and no considerably larger clone is one nucleotide away.

Sequenced: PBMCs. The chain joins TRBV10-3 to TRBJ1-2; TRBD1 matches 9 bases in the middle. The receptor was isolated from a male donor in good health and CMV-seronegative. CDR3 reads: CAISEGGTGIDYGYTF. DNA sequence: TGTGCCATCAGTGAGGGGGGGACAGGGATCGACTATGGCTACACCTTC.